The 23 T cell receptor beta chains below all came from one sample that was sequenced in a study of T-cell reconstitution after alpha-beta-depleted transplantation in children (dated by TCRdb to about 2016). The library came from PCR. TCRdb names Illumina HiSeq 2500 as the instrument used. Molecular barcoding was employed in the preparation of TCR libraries, with unique molecular identifiers being used to normalize TCRbeta repertoire quantification. The public reads were quality trimmed at Q25 with fastp and then assembled into clones with MiXCR by TCRdb, keeping productive beta chains. CDR3 protein sequences are deduplicated, and each keeps its most common genes and DNA. This sample comprises hundreds of thousands of distinct CDR3 sequences, approximately 14% of them detected only once. In total, the top ten clones hold 0.79% of the sample. The treatment or condition label of this sample denotes: allogeneic hematopoietic cell transplantation with graft depleted of TCRalphabeta T cells and CD19 B cells.

The input for sequencing was PBMCs, taken before TCRalphabeta/CD19-depleted stem cell transplant. These receptors came from a girl aged 2 to 10 with congenital amegakaryocytic thrombocytopenia, due to receive a stem cell transplant.

The sample holds a few counts of this clonotype. V and J are TRBV4-2 and TRBJ2-5; either TRBD1 or TRBD2 may fit D (5 bases each). V was cut by 0 bases and J by 2 bases, with 10 bases left in between. Germline V gene lookup returns CDR1 LGHNA and CDR2 YNFKEQ. CDR3 length equals 15 residues. The CDR3 is CASSQEGRPQETQYF. The CDR3 nucleotides are TGTGCCAGCAGCCAAGAGGGACGGCCACAAGAGACCCAGTACTTC.

This clonotype occurred a few times. The genes are TRBV4-1 and TRBJ2-1; D is unresolved. Germline lookup yields CDR1 MGHRA and CDR2 YSYEKL. V dropped 1 base and J dropped 10 bases, with 11 bases sitting between them. This CDR3 comprises 13 residues. The CDR3 DNA reads as TGCGCCAGCAGCCAAGGGCGCGTCTCCGAGCAGTTCTTC. It codes for CASSQGRVSEQFF.

This clonotype was detected only a few times. The chain is built from TRBV12-3 or TRBV12-4 and TRBJ2-7, with a possible D match to TRBD2 (6 bases). This CDR3 has 11 residues. V was clipped by 4 bases and J by 7 bases, with 8 bases between them. The chain's CDR3 is CASSWAGEQYF. For the CDR3, the DNA is TGTGCCAGCAGTTGGGCGGGGGAGCAGTACTTC.

This sequence joins TRBV11-2 and TRBJ2-7, with D unclear. Germline CDR1 SGHAT, CDR2 FQNNGV. This CDR3 has 13 amino acids. V lost 5 bases to trimming and J lost 3 bases, with 11 bases between them. The CDR3 spells CASSTKGYYEQYF. As DNA, the CDR3 is TGTGCCAGCAGCACGAAGGGTTACTACGAGCAGTACTTC.

This clonotype was recorded a few times. The gene calls are TRBV6-4 and TRBJ2-1; 10 bases match TRBD2. The CDR3 covers 18 residues. After removal of 0 bases from V and 5 bases from J, the junction contained 10 bases not matched to a gene. Looked up from germline, CDR1 is MRHNA and CDR2 is SNTAGT. CDR3 protein: CASSDSGLAGAANNEQFF. The CDR3, as DNA: TGTGCCAGCAGTGACTCAGGCCTAGCGGGAGCTGCTAACAATGAGCAGTTCTTC.

This clonotype was picked up a small number of times. This chain connects TRBV20-1 to TRBJ2-1; 7 positions agree with TRBD2. V was pared by 1 base and J by 2 bases, with 5 bases of the junction left unmatched. The CDR3 totals 15 residues. Germline CDR1 and CDR2: DFQATT and SNEGSKA (reference sequence). The CDR3 DNA sequence: TGCAGTGCTAGAGCGGTGGCGGGAGCCTACAATGAGCAGTTCTTC. This gives the protein CSARAVAGAYNEQFF.

This clonotype was counted only a few times. This sequence joins TRBV28 and TRBJ2-1; 11 positions agree with TRBD2. From germline, CDR1 is MDHEN and CDR2 SYDVKM. The CDR3 spans 23 residues. V gave up 3 bases and J gave up 10 bases; unmatched junction bases: 32. CDR3 in amino acids: CASSFRFPAGPQTGTSGPSEQFF. CDR3 nucleotide sequence: TGTGCCAGCAGTTTTCGGTTCCCGGCGGGCCCCCAAACCGGGACTAGCGGCCCGTCGGAGCAGTTCTTC.

In this sample, this clonotype turned up many times. The V call is TRBV9, the J call TRBJ1-5, with 9 bases aligning to TRBD1. There are 14 residues in the CDR3. Germline trimming cut 2 bases from V and 10 bases from J; bases unmatched to any gene: 7. Germline CDR1 and CDR2: SGDLS and YYNGEE. CDR3 region: CASSVGQGSNPQHF. The CDR3, as DNA: TGTGCCAGCAGCGTGGGACAGGGTAGCAATCCCCAGCATTTT.

The J gene is TRBJ2-1, the V gene TRBV20-1; D gene uncertain. Germline CDR1 is DFQATT and CDR2 is SNEGSKA (reference sequence). V was trimmed by 6 bases and J by 4 bases, leaving 10 bases between them. The CDR3 has 12 residues. In DNA form, the CDR3 reads TGCAGTGCCACCCAGGAATACAATGAGCAGTTCTTC. This encodes CSATQEYNEQFF.

As to this clonotype: One junction end disagrees with the germline gene, perhaps due to a read error. The genes are TRBV20-1 and TRBJ2-5; TRBD2 agrees at 9 bases. The CDR3 extends over 15 amino acids. CDR1 is DFQATT, CDR2 SNEGSKA, per germline (reference sequence). CDR3 coding DNA: TGCAGTGCTAGAGATACAGCGGGAGGTTGGGAGAGCCAGTACTTC. Translated: CSARDTAGGWESQYF.

This clonotype was recorded a few times. CDR3 sequence: CASSQGPVRTNEKLFF. DNA of the CDR3: TGTGCCAGCAGCCAAGGACCTGTCCGGACTAATGAAAAACTGTTTTTT. The chain carries TRBV4-2 and TRBJ1-4, with D uncertain. V dropped 1 base and J dropped 2 bases, with 11 bases sitting between them. CDR1 LGHNA and CDR2 YNFKEQ come from the germline V gene. This CDR3 has 16 amino acids.

This clonotype came up a few times. The chain uses TRBV4-1 and TRBJ2-3, with 10 bases fitting TRBD2. Trimming cost V 0 bases and J 6 bases; bases outside gene matches: 9. CDR3 size: 17 residues. CDR1 is MGHRA and CDR2 is YSYEKL in the germline V gene. CDR3 bases: TGCGCCAGCAGCCAAGAGGCTAGCGGGAGTAGTTTGGATACGCAGTATTTT. It yields the protein CASSQEASGSSLDTQYF.

This clonotype was detected ten times or more. The J gene is TRBJ2-7, the V gene TRBV10-3, with a weak D call TRBD2 (6 bases). V was shortened by 3 bases and J by 4 bases, with 13 bases between the two germline ends. The CDR3 covers 14 residues. Per the germline V gene, CDR1 is ENHRY and CDR2 is SYGVKD. The CDR3 loop is CAISDSAGGYEQYF. Here the CDR3 DNA reads TGTGCCATCAGTGATTCAGCGGGTGGTTACGAGCAGTACTTC.

The table lists this clonotype with many counts. V is TRBV20-1 and J is TRBJ1-3, with D uncertain. The CDR3 runs 15 residues. The V and J ends lost 0 bases and 0 bases respectively, with 9 bases between them. CDR1 is DFQATT and CDR2 is SNEGSKA in the germline V gene (reference sequence). The CDR3 DNA reads TGCAGTGCTAGAGAGGGGTTCTACTCTGGAAACACCATATATTTT. Its translation is CSAREGFYSGNTIYF.

V usage is TRBV12-3 or TRBV12-4 and J usage is TRBJ2-7; tentative D call: TRBD1 (6 bases). The CDR3 extends over 14 amino acids. V was shortened by 6 bases and J by 5 bases, with 17 bases between the two germline ends. CDR3 sequence: CASSVQGFGDEQYF. DNA of the CDR3: TGTGCCAGCAGCGTACAGGGTTTCGGCGACGAGCAGTACTTC.

In its sample, this clonotype was seen many times. This chain links TRBV10-3 with TRBJ2-1; D may correspond to TRBD1 or TRBD2 (7 bases each). Germline V gene sequence: CDR1 ENHRY, CDR2 SYGVKD. V lost 2 bases and J lost 8, with 22 bases in between. The CDR3 contains 17 residues. This CDR3 reads CAISEASGTPGGDEQFF. For the CDR3, the DNA is TGTGCCATCAGTGAGGCGAGCGGGACGCCAGGGGGGGATGAGCAGTTCTTC.

Concerning this clonotype: A clone one base away is much larger, so this may be a read error. This chain links TRBV10-2 with TRBJ2-7, with D maybe TRBD2 (5 bases). The germline gives CDR1 WSHSY, CDR2 SAAADI. The CDR3 loop spans 11 amino acids. CDR3 residues: CATWSGNEPYF. As DNA, the CDR3 is TGCGCCACCTGGTCGGGGAACGAGCCGTACTTC.

This clonotype was seen a few times. The chain has TRBV6-2 or TRBV6-3 and TRBJ1-5, with D tentatively TRBD1 (5 bases). The germline V and J ends were trimmed by 0 bases and 8 bases, with 11 bases remaining between them. CDR3 length: 14 residues. Germline values: CDR1 MNHEY, CDR2 SVGEGT. The CDR3 reads CASSYSGEPEPQHF. Written as DNA, the CDR3 is TGTGCCAGCAGTTACTCGGGGGAGCCGGAGCCCCAGCATTTT.

This rearrangement joins TRBV12-3 or TRBV12-4 to TRBJ2-1; 10 positions match TRBD2. The ends lost 6 bases at V and 5 bases at J; junction bases unmatched: 13. CDR3 length: 17 amino acids. CDR3 bases: TGTGCCAGCAGCATTCAACCAGCGGGAGGGCCCCACAATGAGCAGTTCTTC. Translation gives CASSIQPAGGPHNEQFF.

There are many counts of this clonotype. The chain combines TRBV20-1 with TRBJ1-5, with unresolved D. Between the trimmed V and J ends, which lost 1 base and 2 bases, there was a span of 9 bases. This CDR3 region has 14 residues. Germline values: CDR1 DFQATT, CDR2 SNEGSKA (reference sequence). DNA for the CDR3: TGCAGTGCTAGAGGGAGTCTTGGCAATCAGCCCCAGCATTTT. Amino acids: CSARGSLGNQPQHF.

The J gene is TRBJ2-5, the V gene TRBV18; TRBD1 matches 7 bases. This CDR3 contains 14 residues. V trimming: 4 bases; J trimming: 5 bases; junction bases outside the gene matches: 7. Germline loops: CDR1 KGHSH, CDR2 LQKENI. The CDR3 DNA follows: TGTGCCAGCTCACGAGACAGGGTCCAGGAGACCCAGTACTTC. Translation: CASSRDRVQETQYF. Looking up the rest from reference TRBV18 and TRBJ2-5 gives the full variable domain: NAGVMQNPRHLVRRRGQEARLRCSPMKGHSHVYWYRQLPEEGLKFMVYLQKENIIDESGMPKERFSAEFPKEGPSILRIQQVVRGDSAAYFCASSRDRVQETQYFGPGTRLLVL.

This clonotype showed up just a few times. J is TRBJ2-2 and V is TRBV5-6; D remains unclear. The germline gives CDR1 SGHDT, CDR2 YYEEEE. The CDR3 contains 11 residues. The germline V and J ends were trimmed by 3 bases and 6 bases, with 3 bases remaining between them. CDR3 amino acids: CASSWSGELFF. The CDR3 nucleotides read TGTGCCAGCAGCTGGTCCGGGGAGCTGTTTTTT. Variable domain in full (rest from reference TRBV5-6 and TRBJ2-2): DAGVTQSPTHLIKTRGQQVTLRCSPKSGHDTVSWYQQALGQGPQFIFQYYEEEERQRGNFPDRFSGHQFPNYSSELNVNALLLGDSALYLCASSWSGELFFGEGSRLTVL.

This clonotype was observed many times. The rearrangement uses TRBV28 and TRBJ2-3; 7 positions agree with TRBD1. This CDR3 region has 16 residues. Per germline, CDR1 MDHEN and CDR2 SYDVKM. Trimming at V came to 3 bases and at J to 0 bases, leaving 6 bases not matched to a gene. This CDR3 reads CASSFQTGSSTDTQYF. The CDR3 DNA follows: TGTGCCAGCAGTTTTCAGACAGGGTCTAGCACAGATACGCAGTATTTT.